Below are 24 T cell receptor beta chains sequenced from a single sample in a study of naive and memory T cell subsets. The beta constant-region primer was an equimolar mix of two oligonucleotides covering TRBC1 and TRBC2. Ligated cDNA was amplified by four rounds of PCR with nested alpha and beta constant-region primers and SP2. Each CDR3 protein gets one entry after TCRdb re-called the UMI-ligation and nested PCR reads with MiXCR. The repertoire holds 95,000 to 150,000 distinct CDR3 sequences, with 36% as singletons. Source material: central memory CD4+ T cells from blood. Every receptor here comes from a human donor in good health.

This clonotype was counted between two and nine times. The rearrangement uses TRBV29-1 and TRBJ2-3; TRBD2 might be the D (5 bases). This CDR3 region has 15 residues. The germline V gene has CDR1 SQVTM and CDR2 ANQGSEA. Trimming took 4 bases from V and 4 from J, leaving 18 bases between them. CDR3 nucleotide sequence: TGCAGCGTTGGACTGAGTAGCGTGGTCTCAGATACGCAGTATTTT. Its protein product is CSVGLSSVVSDTQYF.

The J gene is TRBJ2-3, the V gene TRBV12-3 or TRBV12-4; no clear D gene. The CDR3 is made up of 14 amino acids. Trimming shortened V by 3 bases and J by 5 bases, and 12 bases separated the two germline ends. CDR3 sequence (DNA): TGTGCCAGCAGTTTTGGTAAACCGGGAGATACGCAGTATTTT. Translation gives CASSFGKPGDTQYF.

This clonotype was detected ten times or more. The rearrangement uses TRBV30 and TRBJ1-6, with D maybe TRBD1 (5 bases). Germline V CDR1 and CDR2: GTSNPN, SVGIG (reference sequence). The V and J ends lost 0 bases and 13 bases respectively, with 22 bases between them. The CDR3 is 16 amino acids. The CDR3 nucleotides read TGTGCCTGGAGTGTGTTTGAGGGGAGGTTTTTGAATCCCCTCCACTTT. It codes for CAWSVFEGRFLNPLHF.

This clonotype was seen many times. CDR3 in amino acids: CASSQNRLTDTQYF. The CDR3 DNA sequence: TGTGCCAGCAGCCAAAACAGACTCACAGATACGCAGTATTTT. The chain carries TRBV3-1 and TRBJ2-3; unclear D gene. The CDR3 covers 14 residues. V lost 2 bases to trimming and J lost 2 bases, with 8 bases between them. The germline gives CDR1 LGHDT, CDR2 YNNKEL (reference sequence).

This clonotype was counted between two and nine times. V gene TRBV6-1 combines with J gene TRBJ2-3; D might be TRBD2 (6 bases). Trimming shortened V by 4 bases and J by 6 bases, and 11 bases separated the two germline ends. Germline assignment: CDR1 MNHNS and CDR2 SASEGT. The CDR3 totals 13 residues. CDR3 residues: CASSVRGLDTQYF. CDR3 nucleotides: TGTGCCAGCAGTGTTCGGGGACTGGATACGCAGTATTTT.

This clonotype was seen many times. V and J are TRBV27 and TRBJ2-7, with 8 bases fitting TRBD2. Trimming removed 2 bases from V and 3 bases from J; junction bases left unmatched: 3. This CDR3 has 14 residues. Germline V lookup: CDR1 MNHEY, CDR2 SMNVEV (reference sequence). The CDR3 spells CASSLRGLVYEQYF. The DNA for the CDR3 is TGTGCCAGCAGTTTACGGGGACTAGTCTACGAGCAGTACTTC.

This rearrangement joins TRBV20-1 to TRBJ1-1, with no clear D. Germline V gives CDR1 DFQATT, CDR2 SNEGSKA (reference sequence). This CDR3 contains 15 residues. V dropped 1 base and J dropped 6 bases, with 18 bases sitting between them. The CDR3 sequence: CSARATAFINAEAFF. DNA for the CDR3: TGCAGTGCTAGAGCCACCGCATTCATTAACGCTGAAGCTTTCTTT.

The rearrangement joins TRBV6-1 to TRBJ1-1; D call uncertain. Per the germline V gene, CDR1 is MNHNS and CDR2 is SASEGT. V was trimmed by 6 bases and J by 5 bases, leaving 13 bases between them. The CDR3 has 13 amino acids. DNA for the CDR3: TGTGCCAGCAGGAGGACCGGAGGTACTGAAGCTTTCTTT. Its translation: CASRRTGGTEAFF.

The chain carries TRBV12-5 and TRBJ2-3, with D possibly TRBD2 on 7 matching bases. V was shortened by 2 bases and J by 2 bases, with 20 bases between the two germline ends. The CDR3 spans 18 residues. CDR1 is LGHNT and CDR2 is FRNRAP in the germline V gene. CDR3 sequence (DNA): TGTGCTAGTGGTTTGCTACACTCGATGGGGGGGCCCACAGATACGCAGTATTTT. It specifies CASGLLHSMGGPTDTQYF.

This clonotype was detected only a few times. The chain joins TRBV28 to TRBJ2-3; D uncertain. Germline CDR1 is MDHEN and CDR2 is SYDVKM. This CDR3 is built from 15 residues. With 7 bases removed from V and 4 bases from J, the gap between germline ends came to 18 bases. The CDR3 here is CASNLALGFSDTQYF. In nucleotides, the CDR3 is TGTGCCAGCAACCTCGCGCTCGGGTTTTCAGATACGCAGTATTTT.

The chain carries TRBV6-2 or TRBV6-3 and TRBJ2-7, with 10 bases that match TRBD1. V lost 5 bases to trimming and J lost 1 base; unmatched junction nucleotides: 2. Germline CDR1 reads MNHEY; CDR2 reads SVGEGT. The CDR3 sequence is 14 residues long. The CDR3 spells CASSDRGLSYEQYF. CDR3 nucleotides: TGTGCCAGCAGTGACAGGGGGCTGTCCTACGAGCAGTACTTC.

This chain uses TRBV12-3 or TRBV12-4 with TRBJ1-5, with D unclear. V lost 8 bases and J 0 bases, leaving 8 bases between the germline ends. This CDR3 has 13 amino acids. CDR3 loop: CASGRLSNQPQHF. The CDR3 DNA sequence: TGTGCCAGCGGACGTCTTAGCAATCAGCCCCAGCATTTT.

The genes are TRBV4-2 and TRBJ1-5; no clear D. Germline CDR1 and CDR2: LGHNA and YNFKEQ. This CDR3 is built from 15 residues. V lost 4 bases and J lost 4, with 14 bases in between. CDR3 loop: CASSPFLQGNQPQHF. The CDR3 nucleotides read TGTGCCAGCAGCCCATTTCTTCAAGGAAATCAGCCCCAGCATTTT.

V and J are TRBV7-9 and TRBJ1-5; D possibly corresponds to TRBD1 (5 bases). This CDR3 is 15 amino acids long. Germline V gives CDR1 SEHNR, CDR2 FQNEAQ (reference sequence). The germline V and J ends were trimmed by 4 bases and 3 bases, with 13 bases remaining between them. This CDR3 is CASSSTGAYNQPQHF. The CDR3 nucleotides are TGTGCCAGCAGCTCGACCGGGGCCTACAATCAGCCCCAGCATTTT.

The J gene is TRBJ1-2, the V gene TRBV4-3, with D unclear. The CDR3 consists of 15 residues. Germline CDR1 is LGHNA and CDR2 is YSLEER. The V and J ends lost 1 base and 4 bases respectively, with 13 bases between them. The CDR3 region is CASSQVGGVGYGYTF. In nucleotides, the CDR3 is TGCGCCAGCAGCCAAGTCGGCGGGGTTGGCTATGGCTACACCTTC.

The DNA for the CDR3 is TGCAGTGCTAGAGTTCCCCACAGATCGGGTCACGAGCAGTACTTC. Its protein product is CSARVPHRSGHEQYF. The rearrangement links TRBV20-1 to TRBJ2-7, with unresolved D. Trimming removed 1 base at V and 5 bases at J, with 18 bases between. CDR1 and CDR2 from the germline V gene are DFQATT and SNEGSKA (reference sequence). The CDR3 runs 15 residues.

The V call is TRBV6-5, the J call TRBJ2-3; 7 bases are shared with TRBD1. Trimming took 0 bases from V and 3 from J; bases not matched to a gene: 15. Germline CDR1 MNHEY, CDR2 SVGAGI. The length of the CDR3 is 19 residues. As DNA, the CDR3 is TGTGCCAGCAGTTACTCGATTACTGTGCTTACAGGGGTTACAGATACGCAGTATTTT. This codes for CASSYSITVLTGVTDTQYF.

There are a few counts of this clonotype. The V and J genes are TRBV24-1 and TRBJ2-3, with TRBD1 identical over 7 bases. In germline, CDR1 is KGHDR, CDR2 SFDVKD. Trimming removed 6 bases from V and 3 bases from J; junction bases left unmatched: 8. The CDR3 is 15 residues long. CDR3 in amino acids: CATSKGGPVTDTQYF. The CDR3, as DNA: TGTGCCACCAGTAAAGGGGGCCCTGTGACAGATACGCAGTATTTT.

This clonotype came up a few times. CDR3 residues: CASTTGTNSPLHF. CDR3 in DNA: TGTGCCAGCACCACAGGGACTAATTCACCCCTCCACTTT. The rearrangement links TRBV2 to TRBJ1-6, with a tentative D call TRBD1 (6 bases). This CDR3 has 13 amino acids. CDR1 SNHLY and CDR2 FYNNEI come from the germline V gene. Trimming removed 7 bases from V and 6 bases from J, with 10 bases in between.

This clonotype was observed a few times. The gene calls are TRBV9 and TRBJ1-5, with a weak D call TRBD1 (5 bases). The CDR3 totals 15 residues. The V end was cut by 2 bases, the J end by 3 bases, with 12 bases between. Germline V gene lookup returns CDR1 SGDLS and CDR2 YYNGEE. The CDR3 region is CASSVGGIDNQPQHF. The DNA for the CDR3 is TGTGCCAGCAGCGTCGGGGGGATTGACAATCAGCCCCAGCATTTT.

The rearrangement uses TRBV11-2 and TRBJ2-5; 9 positions agree with TRBD1. V shed 1 base, J shed 6 bases, and the junction held 9 bases outside the gene matches. The CDR3 loop spans 16 amino acids. CDR1 SGHAT and CDR2 FQNNGV come from the germline V gene. CDR3 region: CASSLAPTGGKKTQYF. In DNA, the CDR3 is TGTGCCAGCAGCTTAGCCCCTACAGGGGGCAAAAAGACCCAGTACTTC.

The chain has TRBV20-1 and TRBJ2-7; TRBD2 matches 12 bases. This CDR3 contains 18 residues. V shed 2 bases, J shed 2 bases, and the junction held 13 bases outside the gene matches. Germline CDR1 reads DFQATT; CDR2 reads SNEGSKA (reference sequence). CDR3 DNA sequence: TGCAGTGCTAGACCAAGACTAGCGGGAGAGGGGCTTGCCTACGAGCAGTACTTC. Translating gives CSARPRLAGEGLAYEQYF.

This clonotype showed up many times. The chain uses TRBV20-1 and TRBJ2-7; D gene ambiguous. In germline, CDR1 is DFQATT, CDR2 SNEGSKA (reference sequence). The CDR3 spans 13 residues. The CDR3 nucleotides read TGCAGGGCACGAAGACGGGTAACCTACGAGCAGTACTTC. Amino acids: CRARRRVTYEQYF.

The rearrangement joins TRBV28 to TRBJ1-5, with unresolved D. V dropped 5 bases and J dropped 11 bases, with 19 bases sitting between them. This CDR3 is 14 amino acids long. Germline loops: CDR1 MDHEN, CDR2 SYDVKM. CDR3 region: CASSTQYRKSAQHF. Here the CDR3 DNA reads TGTGCCAGCAGTACCCAATACCGAAAATCAGCCCAGCATTTT.